These 18 T cell receptor beta chains originate from one sample sequenced in a study of shared clonotypes between healthy human individuals. Sequencing used immunoSEQ multiplex PCR; TCRdb keeps in-frame clones, though not all of them. This table holds hundreds of thousands of clones, about four fifths found once. The sample comprised PBMCs. Receptors were obtained from a woman aged 40 to 50 in good health. Some clones in this sample may be carry-over from other donors' samples.

This rearrangement joins TRBV5-4 to TRBJ1-5, with TRBD1 identical over 7 bases. Germline values: CDR1 SGHNT, CDR2 YYREEE (reference sequence). Trimming took 4 bases from V and 11 from J; bases not matched to a gene: 12. The CDR3 has 14 amino acids. CDR3 loop: CASSQGGAGGAQHF. DNA for the CDR3: TGTGCCAGCAGCCAGGGGGGTGCCGGGGGGGCCCAGCATTTT.

This rearrangement joins TRBV27 to TRBJ1-5, with D uncertain. This CDR3 contains 14 residues. The germline gives CDR1 MNHEY, CDR2 SMNVEV (reference sequence). With 5 bases removed from V and 4 bases from J, the gap between germline ends came to 12 bases. DNA for the CDR3: TGTGCCAGCAGTCCTCGTGGGTATAATCAGCCCCAGCATTTT. This codes for CASSPRGYNQPQHF.

To note about this clone: A much bigger clone sits one base away, suggesting this may be a read error. The CDR3 sequence is CASSLGYSGNTIYF. CDR3 nucleotide sequence: TGTGCCAGCAGCTTAGGGTACTCTGGAAACACCATATATTTT. The genes are TRBV11-2 and TRBJ1-3, with no clear D. V was shortened by 1 base and J by 0 bases, with 4 bases between the two germline ends. The CDR3 has 14 amino acids. Germline assignment: CDR1 SGHAT and CDR2 FQNNGV. The entire variable domain, with the rest obtained from reference TRBV11-2 and TRBJ1-3, is as follows: EAGVAQSPRYKIIEKRQSVAFWCNPISGHATLYWYQQILGQGPKLLIQFQNNGVVDDSQLPKDRFSAERLKGVDSTLKIQPAKLEDSAVYLCASSLGYSGNTIYFGEGSWLTVV.

This clone was recorded a few times. The junction shows a germline mismatch at one end, possibly a read error. This chain connects TRBV28 to TRBJ1-3; TRBD1 aligns across 7 bases. The germline V gene encodes CDR1 MDHEN and CDR2 SYDVKM. The CDR3 runs 12 residues. This chain's CDR3 is CASSSTSGTVIF. The CDR3 nucleotides are TGTGCCAGCAGCTCAACCTCCGGGACAGTGATCTTT.

The V gene is TRBV2, the J gene TRBJ2-2; D gene unclear. The germline V gene has CDR1 SNHLY and CDR2 FYNNEI. V lost 10 bases and J lost 5, with 8 bases in between. The CDR3 has 11 amino acids. CDR3 in amino acids: CATRETGELFF. CDR3 DNA sequence: TGTGCCACTAGGGAAACCGGGGAGCTGTTTTTT.

The chain couples TRBV15 to TRBJ1-1; tentative D call: TRBD1 (5 bases). The germline gives CDR1 LNHNV, CDR2 YYDKDF (reference sequence). The CDR3 is 15 residues long. Trimming cost V 5 bases and J 4 bases, with 17 bases left between them. The CDR3 region is CATSSHFREGTEAFF. CDR3 DNA sequence: TGTGCCACCAGCTCCCATTTCAGGGAAGGCACTGAAGCTTTCTTT. The variable domain in full, completed from reference TRBV15 and TRBJ1-1, reads DAMVIQNPRYQVTQFGKPVTLSCSQTLNHNVMYWYQQKSSQAPKLLFHYYDKDFNNEADTPDNFQSRRPNTSFCFLDIRSPGLGDTAMYLCATSSHFREGTEAFFGQGTRLTVV.

This chain links TRBV4-3 with TRBJ2-3; 12 bases line up with TRBD2. The CDR3 extends over 16 amino acids. Germline-derived CDR1 and CDR2 are LGHNA and YSLEER. The V gene end was trimmed by 0 bases and the J gene end by 5 bases; junction bases not matched to a gene: 3. The CDR3 DNA reads TGCGCCAGCAGCCAAGATCTAGCGGGAGGGTTAGATACGCAGTATTTT. It codes for CASSQDLAGGLDTQYF.

This chain uses TRBV7-8 with TRBJ2-1, with D unresolved. V was clipped by 7 bases and J by 0 bases, with 13 bases between them. There are 15 residues in the CDR3. Germline loops: CDR1 SGHVS, CDR2 FQNEAQ. Written as DNA, the CDR3 is TGTGCCAGCATGCCCCTCCTTAGCTCCTACAATGAGCAGTTCTTC. Translating gives CASMPLLSSYNEQFF.

This clone was observed a few times. CDR3 protein: CASSDRGGNTEAFF. The CDR3 DNA is TGTGCCAGCAGCGACAGGGGCGGGAACACTGAAGCTTTCTTT. V is TRBV9 and J is TRBJ1-1; 7 bases match TRBD1. Trimming at V came to 3 bases and at J to 1 base, leaving 3 bases not matched to a gene. There are 14 residues in the CDR3. The V gene's germline CDR1 is SGDLS and CDR2 YYNGEE.

This chain uses TRBV5-1 with TRBJ2-2; maybe TRBD2 (5 bases). V was cut by 0 bases and J by 6 bases, with 9 bases left in between. The germline CDR1 and CDR2 sequences are SGHRS and YFSETQ. This CDR3 has 14 amino acids. The chain's CDR3 is CASSLVVGAGELFF. The CDR3 region has the DNA TGCGCCAGCAGCTTGGTCGTCGGGGCCGGGGAGCTGTTTTTT.

This clone was recorded once. This CDR3 reads CASSPVLATGVSDTQYF. For the CDR3, the DNA is TGTGCCAGTAGTCCCGTCCTAGCAACGGGAGTTTCAGATACGCAGTATTTT. The chain joins TRBV19 to TRBJ2-3; D may be TRBD2 (6 bases). CDR1 is LNHDA, CDR2 SQIVND, per germline (reference sequence). The CDR3 has 17 amino acids. V dropped 5 bases and J dropped 4 bases, with 22 bases sitting between them.

The chain recombines TRBV6-5 with TRBJ1-5; D might be TRBD1 (5 bases). CDR3 length: 13 amino acids. Germline values: CDR1 MNHEY, CDR2 SVGAGI. V was cut by 2 bases and J by 6 bases, with 8 bases left in between. The DNA of the CDR3 is TGTGCCAGCAGTTACCAGGGAAGTCAGCCCCAGCATTTT. Translation gives CASSYQGSQPQHF.

This clone came up a few times. The rearrangement links TRBV10-2 to TRBJ2-5; possible D gene TRBD1, 5 bases. V was clipped by 6 bases and J by 3 bases, with 11 bases between them. Germline V gene data show CDR1 as WSHSY and CDR2 as SAAADI. The CDR3 consists of 13 residues. Here the CDR3 DNA reads TGCGCCAGCAGGACAGTTGAAGAAGAGACCCAGTACTTC. It is translated as CASRTVEEETQYF.

The J gene is TRBJ2-1, the V gene TRBV6-5; TRBD1 might be the D (5 bases). Trimming took 5 bases from V and 12 from J, leaving 17 bases between them. Germline V gene sequence: CDR1 MNHEY, CDR2 SVGAGI. This CDR3 has 13 residues. In DNA, the CDR3 is TGTGCCAGCAGTGACCGGACACCTTGGGGGCAGTTCTTC. Protein: CASSDRTPWGQFF.

About this clone: One junction end does not reproduce the germline sequence, and a read error may be involved. This rearrangement joins TRBV20-1 to TRBJ2-1, with unresolved D. Germline CDR1 reads DFQATT; CDR2 reads SNEGSKA (reference sequence). This CDR3 spans 11 amino acids. The CDR3 sequence: CSARSPKTILF. The CDR3 DNA reads as TGCAGTGCTAGATCTCCCAAAACAATCCTCTTC.

The chain carries TRBV4-1 and TRBJ2-1, with 15 bases identical to TRBD2. The CDR3 is 18 residues long. Losses at the gene ends were 3 bases for V and 6 bases for J; bases not matched to a gene: 9. Germline V gene sequence: CDR1 MGHRA, CDR2 YSYEKL. The CDR3 DNA is TGCGCCAGCAGCCAGGGACTAGCGGGAGGCCGGAGGGCCAATGAGCAGTTCTTC. It is translated as CASSQGLAGGRRANEQFF.

The chain combines TRBV5-1 with TRBJ2-6; 7 bases are shared with TRBD1. The V and J ends lost 7 bases and 2 bases, in that order; junction bases with no gene match: 6. The germline V gene has CDR1 SGHRS and CDR2 YFSETQ. The CDR3 covers 15 residues. The DNA for the CDR3 is TGCGCCAGCCGGGACAGAGGGCCTGGGGCCAACGTCCTGACTTTC. Translating it yields CASRDRGPGANVLTF.

Only a few counts were recorded for this clone. The chain links TRBV29-1 to TRBJ2-3; TRBD1 agrees at 7 bases. The CDR3 runs 14 residues. The germline gives CDR1 SQVTM, CDR2 ANQGSEA. Trimming took 4 bases from V and 4 from J; bases not matched to a gene: 8. This CDR3 reads CSVGEGGYADTQYF. The CDR3 nucleotides are TGCAGCGTTGGTGAAGGGGGCTACGCAGATACGCAGTATTTT.